This entry lists 8 T cell receptor beta chains sequenced from one sample in a study of control samples from healthy donors and cancer patients. Data came from immunoSEQ multiplex PCR; TCRdb stores just in-frame clones and leaves some out. The sample holds 100,000 or so clones; roughly 84% are singletons and the top ten take more than 15%. The sample comprised blood. The receptors come from a woman between 45 and 65 years old in good health.

The chain recombines TRBV30 with TRBJ1-1, with D possibly TRBD1 on 5 matching bases. Trimming removed 1 base from V and 6 bases from J, with 18 bases in between. Germline values: CDR1 GTSNPN, CDR2 SVGIG (reference sequence). The length of the CDR3 is 15 residues. CDR3 protein: CAWSEPSGPPPEAFF. In nucleotides, the CDR3 is TGTGCCTGGAGTGAACCCTCGGGGCCTCCACCTGAAGCTTTCTTT.

The chain is built from TRBV12-3 or TRBV12-4 and TRBJ1-1; D is unclear. V shed 8 bases and J shed 5 bases, with 15 bases lying between them. There are 13 residues in the CDR3. Here the CDR3 DNA reads TGTGCCAGCGTGGCGGGGATATTGACTGAAGCTTTCTTT. This translates into CASVAGILTEAFF.

The CDR3, as DNA: TGTGCCAGCAGCCCGGGACAACATGGCTACACCTTC. Its translation is CASSPGQHGYTF. The chain combines TRBV5-6 with TRBJ1-2; D perhaps matches TRBD1 (6 bases). V lost 4 bases, J lost 6 bases, and 10 bases lay in between. Germline CDR1 reads SGHDT; CDR2 reads YYEEEE. This CDR3 spans 12 amino acids.

This chain joins TRBV5-1 and TRBJ1-1, with a possible D match to TRBD1 (5 bases). The germline V gene encodes CDR1 SGHRS and CDR2 YFSETQ. The CDR3 extends over 14 amino acids. V was clipped by 5 bases and J by 5 bases, with 16 bases between them. CDR3 residues: CASSLTWGKTEAFF. The DNA for the CDR3 is TGCGCCAGCAGTCTGACGTGGGGGAAGACTGAAGCTTTCTTT.

The chain has TRBV30 and TRBJ1-4; tentatively, D is TRBD1 (6 bases). The CDR3 has 17 amino acids. V lost 0 bases and J 0 bases, leaving 14 bases between the germline ends. Germline V lookup: CDR1 GTSNPN, CDR2 SVGIG (reference sequence). This CDR3 reads CAWSVEGGFTTNEKLFF. CDR3 nucleotides: TGTGCCTGGAGTGTGGAGGGGGGGTTTACAACTAATGAAAAACTGTTTTTT.

V gene TRBV10-3 combines with J gene TRBJ2-1; the D gene could be TRBD1 or TRBD2 (5 bases each). Germline V gene lookup returns CDR1 ENHRY and CDR2 SYGVKD. The V end lost 6 bases, the J end lost 8 bases, and 11 bases lay between the germline ends. The CDR3 is made up of 12 amino acids. The CDR3 sequence is CAISGTEDEQFF. In nucleotides, the CDR3 is TGTGCCATCAGCGGGACGGAGGATGAGCAGTTCTTC.

V gene TRBV5-4 combines with J gene TRBJ1-1, with TRBD1 identical over 8 bases. Germline assignment: CDR1 SGHNT and CDR2 YYREEE (reference sequence). The junction had 7 bases not matched to a gene; V was cut back by 4 bases and J by 2 bases. The CDR3 extends over 15 amino acids. This chain's CDR3 is CASSPRDRPNTEAFF. DNA for the CDR3: TGTGCCAGCAGCCCGCGGGACAGGCCCAACACTGAAGCTTTCTTT.

As concerns this clone: Distinct nucleotide sequences in the sample also encode this CDR3. The chain recombines TRBV18 with TRBJ1-5; tentative D call: TRBD1 (5 bases). Trimming stripped 3 bases from V and 0 bases from J, with 6 bases between. Germline V gives CDR1 KGHSH, CDR2 LQKENI. The CDR3 consists of 14 residues. CDR3 coding DNA: TGTGCCAGCTCACCGGGGCTTAGCAATCAGCCCCAGCATTTT. The encoded protein is CASSPGLSNQPQHF.